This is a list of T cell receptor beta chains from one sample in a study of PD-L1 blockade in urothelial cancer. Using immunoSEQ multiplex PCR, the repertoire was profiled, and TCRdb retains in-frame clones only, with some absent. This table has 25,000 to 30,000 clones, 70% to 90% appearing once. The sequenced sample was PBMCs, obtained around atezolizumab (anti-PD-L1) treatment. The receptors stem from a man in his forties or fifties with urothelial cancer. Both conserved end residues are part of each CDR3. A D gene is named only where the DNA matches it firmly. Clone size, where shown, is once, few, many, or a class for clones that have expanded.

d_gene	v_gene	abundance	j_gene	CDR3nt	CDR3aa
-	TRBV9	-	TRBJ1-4	TGTGCCAGCAGCGCACACAGATCAACTAATGAAAAACTGTTTTTT	CASSAHRSTNEKLFF
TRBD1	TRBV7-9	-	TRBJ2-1	TGTGCCAGCAGCTTAGGAGGGTTAGGGGGCGTCCACAATGAGCAGTTCTTC	CASSLGGLGGVHNEQFF
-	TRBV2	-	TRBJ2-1	TGTGCCAGCAGAGCTTCTAGCGCAAATGAGCAGTTCTTC	CASRASSANEQFF
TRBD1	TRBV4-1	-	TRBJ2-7	TGCGCCAGCAGCCAAGGTTCGGACAGGGTGACCTACGAGCAGTACTTC	CASSQGSDRVTYEQYF
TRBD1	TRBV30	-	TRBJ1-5	TGTGCCTGCAGGGACAGGGACAATCAGCCCCAGCATTTT	CACRDRDNQPQHF
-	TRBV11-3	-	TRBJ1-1	TGTGCCAGCAGCACCGACAGTGGACAGTACACTGAAGCTTTCTTT	CASSTDSGQYTEAFF
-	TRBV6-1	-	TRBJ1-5	TGTGCCAGCAGTGAATTGAGTAGCAATCAGCCCCAGCATTTT	CASSELSSNQPQHF
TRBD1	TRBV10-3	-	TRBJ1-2	TGTGCCATCAGTGAATCTTGGTGGGACAGGGATAGCTATGGCTACACCTTC	CAISESWWDRDSYGYTF
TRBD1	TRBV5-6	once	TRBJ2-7	TGTGCCAGCAGCTCCGGGACAGGGTACGAGCAGTACTTC	CASSSGTGYEQYF
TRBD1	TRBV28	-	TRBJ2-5	TGTGCCAGCAGCCATAACAGGGGGCGCCTCGAGACCCAGTACTTC	CASSHNRGRLETQYF
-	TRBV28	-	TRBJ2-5	TGTGCCAGCAGCACCGGAGGTCCAGAGACCCAGTACTTC	CASSTGGPETQYF
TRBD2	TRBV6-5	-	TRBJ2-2	TGTGCCAGCTCACGACTAGCGGGAGGCACCGGGGAGCTGTTTTTT	CASSRLAGGTGELFF
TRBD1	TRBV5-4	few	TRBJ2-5	TGTGCCAGCAGCGCCCCGACAGGGGGAATTAAAGAGACCCAGTACTTC	CASSAPTGGIKETQYF
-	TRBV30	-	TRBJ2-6	TGTGCCTGGATGGGGGCGGGTGGGGCCAACGTCCTGACTTTC	CAWMGAGGANVLTF
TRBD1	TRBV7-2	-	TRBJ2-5	TGTGCCAGCAGCCCCCGACAGGGGGGCGTACAAGAGACCCAGTACTTC	CASSPRQGGVQETQYF
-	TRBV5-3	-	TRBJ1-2	TGTGCCAGAAGCCCCCGAGGGAGATCGCTAAACTATGGCTACACCTTC	CARSPRGRSLNYGYTF
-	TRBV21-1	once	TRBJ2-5	TGTGCCAGCACGTCGGGATCACAAGAGACCCAGTACTTC	CASTSGSQETQYF
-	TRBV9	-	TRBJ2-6	TGTGCCAGCAGCGGGGGACTGCGGGCCCCCTCTGGGGCCAACGTCCTGACTTTC	CASSGGLRAPSGANVLTF
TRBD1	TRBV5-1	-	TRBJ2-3	TGCGCCAGCAGCTTAGACAGGGGAAGCACAGATACGCAGTATTTT	CASSLDRGSTDTQYF
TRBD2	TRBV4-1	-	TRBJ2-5	TGCGCCAGCAGCCAAGAGCGGGAGGGCCCAGAGACCCAGTACTTC	CASSQEREGPETQYF
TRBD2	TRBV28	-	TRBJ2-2	TGTGCCAGCAGCCCACTAGCGGGAGTGAGTAGTCACACCGGGGAGCTGTTTTTT	CASSPLAGVSSHTGELFF
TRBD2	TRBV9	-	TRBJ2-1	TGTGCCAGCAGCTCCCGAAGAGGGACTAGCGATTTCGGTGAGCAGTTCTTC	CASSSRRGTSDFGEQFF
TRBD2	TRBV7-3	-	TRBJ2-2	TGTGCCACCTCGGGGGGGCGAGGCGGGGAGCTGTTTTTT	CATSGGRGGELFF
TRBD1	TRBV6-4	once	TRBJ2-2	TGTGCCAGCAGTGAGTCGGGACAGTGGAGCACCGGGGAGCTGTTTTTT	CASSESGQWSTGELFF
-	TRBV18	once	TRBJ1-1	TGTGCCAGCTCACTTCAGGGGGAAGCTTTCTTT	CASSLQGEAFF
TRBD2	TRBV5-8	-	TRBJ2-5	TGTGCCAGCAGCTTGCAGGGACTAGCGGGAGGAGAGACCCAGTACTTC	CASSLQGLAGGETQYF
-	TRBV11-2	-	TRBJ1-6	TGTGCCAGCAGCTTCGGCGGGGGTTCTAATTCACCCCTCCACTTT	CASSFGGGSNSPLHF
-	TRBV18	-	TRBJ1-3	TGTGCCAGCTCACCATACCCAGGGGCTGAAGCTGGAAACACCATATATTTT	CASSPYPGAEAGNTIYF
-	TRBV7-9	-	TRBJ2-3	TGTGCCAGCATGGGGCTAGCGTACCCCTACCCCACAGATACGCAGTATTTT	CASMGLAYPYPTDTQYF
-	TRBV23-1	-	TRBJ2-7	TGCGCCAGCAGTCGGGCAGGGGGGACCTACGAGCAGTACTTC	CASSRAGGTYEQYF
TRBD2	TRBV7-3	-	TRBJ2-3	TGTGCCAGCAGCCTCAAAGCGGGGGTCAGGACAGATACGCAGTATTTT	CASSLKAGVRTDTQYF
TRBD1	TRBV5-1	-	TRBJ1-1	TGCGCCAGCAGCTTGGCCGGGACAGGGACTGAAGCTTTCTTT	CASSLAGTGTEAFF
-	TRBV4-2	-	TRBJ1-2	TGTGCCAGCAGCCACCCCCTGGGGCAGCTCCCCGCTGGCTACACCTTC	CASSHPLGQLPAGYTF
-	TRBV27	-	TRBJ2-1	TGTGCCAGCAGTTTCTCGTCCAATGAGCAGTTCTTC	CASSFSSNEQFF
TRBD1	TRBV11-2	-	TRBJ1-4	TGTGCCAGCAGCTCGTACAGGGGGCGGGATGAAAAACTGTTTTTT	CASSSYRGRDEKLFF
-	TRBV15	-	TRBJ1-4	TGTGCCACCAGCAGAGCGGACAACCCTAATGAAAAACTGTTTTTT	CATSRADNPNEKLFF
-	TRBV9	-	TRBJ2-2	TGTGCCAGCAGCCCCTCCGGGGGACCCCTCACCGGGGAGCTGTTTTTT	CASSPSGGPLTGELFF
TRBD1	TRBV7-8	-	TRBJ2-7	TGTGCCAGCAGCTCCAGGATCGGACAGGGGGTCTCCTACGAGCAGTACTTC	CASSSRIGQGVSYEQYF